A single sample is the source of the 17 T cell receptor beta chains below, sequenced in a study of cytomegalovirus exposure and HLA in healthy donors. The PCR had 60 Vbeta and 13 Jbeta primers. TCRdb's table, derived via immunoSEQ multiplex PCR, lists solely in-frame clones and lacks some. The table includes 150,000 to 200,000 clones, approximately 86% detected once. Sequenced sample: PBMCs. These TCRs come from a woman younger than 30 in good health and CMV-seronegative.

This clone has only a few counts. The V gene is TRBV19, the J gene TRBJ1-2; D perhaps matches TRBD1 (5 bases). The germline V gene has CDR1 LNHDA and CDR2 SQIVND (reference sequence). This CDR3 region has 14 residues. V lost 8 bases and J lost 8, with 21 bases in between. The CDR3 region has the DNA TGTGCCAGTTTGCTTGGGCGGGGCGCGGAAGGCTACACCTTC. Translated, it gives CASLLGRGAEGYTF. The entire variable domain, with the rest obtained from reference TRBV19 and TRBJ1-2, is as follows: DGGITQSPKYLFRKEGQNVTLSCEQNLNHDAMYWYRQDPGQGLRLIYYSQIVNDFQKGDIAEGYSVSREKKESFPLTVTSAQKNPTAFYLCASLLGRGAEGYTFGSGTRLTVV.

The V call is TRBV15, the J call TRBJ2-7, with D perhaps TRBD2 (6 bases). Trimming removed 5 bases at V and 3 bases at J, with 11 bases between. There are 13 residues in the CDR3. Germline assignment: CDR1 LNHNV and CDR2 YYDKDF (reference sequence). The CDR3 here is CATSPGGSYEQYF. CDR3 DNA sequence: TGTGCCACCAGCCCCGGGGGAAGCTACGAGCAGTACTTC.

The CDR3 DNA reads as TGTGCCAGCAACCTCCAGGGCCGTCTGCGGCCCCAGCATTTT. Its translation is CASNLQGRLRPQHF. The gene calls are TRBV28 and TRBJ1-5, with TRBD1 as a possible D gene (5 bases). The CDR3 is 14 amino acids. V lost 7 bases, J lost 9 bases, and 19 bases lay in between. Germline lookup yields CDR1 MDHEN and CDR2 SYDVKM. Supplemented by reference TRBV28 and TRBJ1-5, the full variable domain reads DVKVTQSSRYLVKRTGEKVFLECVQDMDHENMFWYRQDPGLGLRLIYFSYDVKMKEKGDIPEGYSVSREKKERFSLILESASTNQTSMYLCASNLQGRLRPQHFGDGTRLSIL.

This clone was picked up a small number of times. Here the CDR3 reads CASSGTGLYEQYF. The CDR3 nucleotides are TGTGCCAGCTCGGGGACAGGACTCTACGAGCAGTACTTC. The chain combines TRBV6-1 with TRBJ2-7; 8 positions match TRBD1. V lost 8 bases and J lost 3; bases outside the gene matches: 6. The CDR3 runs to 13 residues. Germline V gives CDR1 MNHNS, CDR2 SASEGT.

The chain employs TRBV2 and TRBJ2-7; 7 bases map to TRBD2. There are 22 residues in the CDR3. Per the germline V gene, CDR1 is SNHLY and CDR2 is FYNNEI. J gave up 0 bases and V 3 bases, and 26 bases lay outside the gene matches. This CDR3 is CASSDSPKALSLGGLLSYEQYF. DNA of the CDR3: TGTGCCAGCAGTGATAGTCCCAAAGCATTATCATTGGGAGGGCTTCTCTCCTACGAGCAGTACTTC.

This clone was counted between two and nine times. The rearrangement links TRBV28 to TRBJ1-1; possible D gene TRBD1, 6 bases. CDR1 is MDHEN, CDR2 SYDVKM, per germline. V gave up 8 bases and J gave up 0 bases, with 10 bases separating them. The CDR3 extends over 13 amino acids. The CDR3 coding sequence is TGTGCCAGCTTGGACAGCCTGAACACTGAAGCTTTCTTT. Amino acid sequence: CASLDSLNTEAFF.

The gene calls are TRBV27 and TRBJ2-5; 7 bases line up with TRBD2. Germline CDR1 and CDR2: MNHEY and SMNVEV (reference sequence). The length of the CDR3 is 14 residues. V was clipped by 8 bases and J by 2 bases; unmatched bases: 8. Here the CDR3 DNA reads TGTGCCAGCGGGGGGGGAGGGACTCAAGAGACCCAGTACTTC. It codes for CASGGGGTQETQYF.

The table lists this clone with a count of one. V and J are TRBV18 and TRBJ2-7, with TRBD1 as a possible D gene (6 bases). The ends were cut back, 4 bases at V and 0 bases at J, with 10 bases in the middle. CDR1 is KGHSH, CDR2 LQKENI, per germline. The CDR3 runs to 14 residues. CDR3 sequence: CASSRWDNSYEQYF. The DNA of the CDR3 is TGTGCCAGCTCACGGTGGGACAACTCCTACGAGCAGTACTTC.

This clone appeared a few times. CDR3 protein: CASSRDEGEKLFF. For the CDR3, the DNA is TGTGCCAGCAGCCGTGACGAGGGAGAAAAACTGTTTTTT. The chain combines TRBV11-2 with TRBJ1-4, with unresolved D. Germline assignment: CDR1 SGHAT and CDR2 FQNNGV. The V end was cut by 5 bases, the J end by 8 bases, with 12 bases between. CDR3 length: 13 residues.

CDR3 sequence (DNA): TGTGCCAGCAGTCCCCTCGGGGGGTTGGCTGGCTACACCTTC. Protein product: CASSPLGGLAGYTF. The chain links TRBV6-5 to TRBJ1-2; D might be TRBD1 (5 bases). Trimming took 5 bases from V and 7 from J, leaving 17 bases between them. CDR1 and CDR2 from the germline V gene are MNHEY and SVGAGI. The CDR3 contains 14 residues.

Notes on this clone: The junction departs from the called germline gene at one end, perhaps through a read error. The chain links TRBV6-6 to TRBJ1-2; 7 bases match TRBD1. Germline CDR1 is MNHNY and CDR2 is SVGAGI (reference sequence). This CDR3 is 11 amino acids long. The CDR3 nucleotides are TGTGCCGGCAGGGGGGGGAGTGGCTACACCTTC. This gives the protein CAGRGGSGYTF.

In nucleotides, the CDR3 is TGTGCCAGCAGCTTAAGGTCTAGCGGGGCCCTGAGCTCCTACAATGAGCAGTTCTTC. Translating gives CASSLRSSGALSSYNEQFF. This sequence joins TRBV7-6 and TRBJ2-1, with 9 bases that match TRBD2. Germline-derived CDR1 and CDR2 are SGHVS and FNYEAQ. The ends lost 2 bases at V and 0 bases at J; junction bases unmatched: 11. The CDR3 is 19 residues long.

The chain uses TRBV4-1 and TRBJ2-7; maybe TRBD2 (6 bases). The CDR3 is 15 amino acids. Germline CDR1 MGHRA, CDR2 YSYEKL. V dropped 4 bases and J dropped 1 base, with 14 bases sitting between them. This CDR3 reads CASSPTGTRSYEQYF. The CDR3 DNA follows: TGCGCCAGCAGCCCAACCGGGACTCGTTCCTACGAGCAGTACTTC.

The genes are TRBV27 and TRBJ1-5; 11 bases agree with TRBD1. The CDR3 has 17 residues. The germline CDR1 and CDR2 sequences are MNHEY and SMNVEV (reference sequence). Losses at the gene ends were 4 bases for V and 7 bases for J; bases not matched to a gene: 12. CDR3 amino acids: CASSSTGWTGGVQPQHF. The CDR3 DNA is TGTGCCAGCAGTTCAACCGGCTGGACAGGGGGCGTGCAGCCCCAGCATTTT.

The chain carries TRBV4-1 and TRBJ2-2; 11 bases map to TRBD2. CDR3 length: 16 amino acids. The germline gives CDR1 MGHRA, CDR2 YSYEKL. V was pared by 1 base and J by 3 bases, with 1 base of the junction left unmatched. The CDR3: CASSQALAGDTGELFF. The CDR3 DNA reads as TGCGCCAGCAGCCAAGCACTAGCGGGAGACACCGGGGAGCTGTTTTTT.

This clone showed up just once. The chain joins TRBV5-8 to TRBJ2-5; D not resolved. The J call may be wrong; the DNA end is better matched by TRBJ2-7. Germline CDR1 and CDR2: SGHTS and YDEGEE. The CDR3 has 11 amino acids. CDR3 loop: CASRQNYEQYF. For the CDR3, the DNA is TGTGCCAGCAGGCAGAACTACGAGCAGTACTTC.

The chain links TRBV30 to TRBJ2-5; 8 nucleotides match TRBD2. The junction had 7 bases not matched to a gene; V was cut back by 6 bases and J by 4 bases. Germline CDR1 GTSNPN, CDR2 SVGIG (reference sequence). The CDR3 length is 13 residues. In DNA form, the CDR3 reads TGTGCCTGTAGGGTAGCGGGGTTAGAGACCCAGTACTTC. This sequence encodes CACRVAGLETQYF. Variable domain in full (rest from reference TRBV30 and TRBJ2-5): SQTIHQWPATLVQPVGSPLSLECTVEGTSNPNLYWYRQAAGRGLQLLFYSVGIGQISSEVPQNLSASRPQDRQFILSSKKLLLSDSGFYLCACRVAGLETQYFGPGTRLLVL.